Presented here are 5 T cell receptor beta chains from one specimen sequenced in a study of OX40 agonist ivuxolimab in advanced cancers. Measured with immunoSEQ multiplex PCR; TCRdb has only the in-frame clones, and not every one. The table has about 53,000 clones, around 75% seen once; the top ten hold 0.95% to 1.5%. The sample consisted of CD4+ or CD8+ T cells sorted from blood, taken in a trial of the OX40 agonist ivuxolimab. These receptors were taken from an adult with an advanced solid tumor such as melanoma, head and neck, liver or kidney cancer.

This clone was counted between two and nine times. The chain joins TRBV20-1 to TRBJ2-7, with D unresolved. The CDR3 has 11 residues. Trimming cost V 0 bases and J 4 bases, with 4 bases left between them. Germline CDR1 reads DFQATT; CDR2 reads SNEGSKA (reference sequence). CDR3 DNA sequence: TGCAGTGCTAGAGAGCGTTACGAGCAGTACTTC. This gives the protein CSARERYEQYF.

The CDR3 region is CASSSGGSETQYF. In DNA form, the CDR3 reads TGCGCCAGCAGTAGCGGGGGATCGGAGACCCAGTACTTC. The chain combines TRBV10-1 with TRBJ2-5; TRBD2 agrees at 8 bases. Germline loops: CDR1 WNHNN, CDR2 SYGVQD (reference sequence). The CDR3 covers 13 residues. V lost 5 bases, J lost 5 bases, and 4 bases stayed unmatched.

The chain is built from TRBV5-1 and TRBJ1-1; TRBD1 might be the D (6 bases). Germline V lookup: CDR1 SGHRS, CDR2 YFSETQ. The CDR3 runs 15 residues. The ends were cut back, 0 bases at V and 1 base at J, with 10 bases in the middle. The CDR3 DNA sequence: TGCGCCAGCAGCTTGGCTGGGGGCTCGAACACTGAAGCTTTCTTT. The encoded protein is CASSLAGGSNTEAFF.

This chain connects TRBV7-9 to TRBJ1-1, with D possibly TRBD1 on 5 matching bases. The CDR3 has 16 amino acids. V lost 0 bases to trimming and J lost 4 bases, with 15 bases between them. Germline CDR1 SEHNR, CDR2 FQNEAQ (reference sequence). This chain's CDR3 is CASSLANKVGGTEAFF. In nucleotides, the CDR3 is TGTGCCAGCAGCTTAGCGAATAAGGTGGGGGGCACTGAAGCTTTCTTT.

The chain uses TRBV5-8 and TRBJ2-3; the match to TRBD2 covers 7 bases. Germline CDR1 and CDR2: SGHTS and YDEGEE. The CDR3 totals 17 residues. The V segment lost 0 bases and the J segment 3 bases; nucleotides outside the gene matches: 10. CDR3 nucleotides: TGTGCCAGCAGCTTGGGGGGCACTAGCGATGGGACAGATACGCAGTATTTT. It encodes CASSLGGTSDGTDTQYF.